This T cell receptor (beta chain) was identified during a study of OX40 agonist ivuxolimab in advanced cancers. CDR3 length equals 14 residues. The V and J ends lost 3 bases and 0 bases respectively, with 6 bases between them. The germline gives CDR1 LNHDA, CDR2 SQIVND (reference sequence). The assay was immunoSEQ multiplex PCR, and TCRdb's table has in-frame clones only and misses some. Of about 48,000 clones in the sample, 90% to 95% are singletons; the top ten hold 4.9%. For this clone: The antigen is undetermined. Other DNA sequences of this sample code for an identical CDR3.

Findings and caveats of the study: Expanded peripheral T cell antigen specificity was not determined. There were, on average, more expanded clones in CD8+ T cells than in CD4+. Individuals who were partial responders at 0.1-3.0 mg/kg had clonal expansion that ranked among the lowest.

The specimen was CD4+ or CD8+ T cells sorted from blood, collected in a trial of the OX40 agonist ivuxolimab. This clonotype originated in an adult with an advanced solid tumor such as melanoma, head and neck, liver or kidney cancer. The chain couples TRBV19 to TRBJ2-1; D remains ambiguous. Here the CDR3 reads CASSISGSYNEQFF. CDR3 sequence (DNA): TGTGCCAGTAGTATCTCCGGCTCCTACAATGAGCAGTTCTTC.